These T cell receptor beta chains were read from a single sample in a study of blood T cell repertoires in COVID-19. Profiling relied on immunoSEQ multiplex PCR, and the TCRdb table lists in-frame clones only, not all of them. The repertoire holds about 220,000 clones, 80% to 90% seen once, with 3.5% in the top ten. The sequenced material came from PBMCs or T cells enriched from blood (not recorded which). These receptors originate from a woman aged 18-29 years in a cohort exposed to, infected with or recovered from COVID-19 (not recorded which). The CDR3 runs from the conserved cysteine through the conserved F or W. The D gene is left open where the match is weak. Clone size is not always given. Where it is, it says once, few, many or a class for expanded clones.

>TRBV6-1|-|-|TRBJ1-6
TGTGCCAGCAGTGAGGTGGTTAGCAGGGGAGGGCAATATTCACCCCTCCACTTT
CASSEVVSRGGQYSPLHF
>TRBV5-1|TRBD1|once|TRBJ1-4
TGCGCCAGCAGCACGGGACAGGCGGCGGGTAATGAAAAACTGTTTTTT
CASSTGQAAGNEKLFF
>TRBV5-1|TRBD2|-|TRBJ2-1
TGCGCCAGCAGCAGGGGACTAGGGAGCGATGAGCAGTTCTTC
CASSRGLGSDEQFF
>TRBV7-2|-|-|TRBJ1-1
TGTGCCAGCAGCTTAGAACCCGCCGGGAACACTGAAGCTTTCTTT
CASSLEPAGNTEAFF
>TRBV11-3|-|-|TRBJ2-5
TGTGCCAGCAGCTTAGGCGGCAGCCTATGGGAGGAGACCCAGTACTTC
CASSLGGSLWEETQYF
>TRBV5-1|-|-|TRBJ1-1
TGCGCCAGCAGCTTGGAGGGGGTTAGTACTGAAGCTTTCTTT
CASSLEGVSTEAFF
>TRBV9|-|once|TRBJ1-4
TGTGCCAGCAGCGCAAACAGTGGCGAAAAACTGTTTTTT
CASSANSGEKLFF
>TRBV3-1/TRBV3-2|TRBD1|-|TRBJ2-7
TGTGCCAGCAGTCTATCCGGGACAGGCTACGAGCAGTACTTC
CASSLSGTGYEQYF
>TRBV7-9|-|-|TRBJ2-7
TGTGCCAGCAGCGATATGAGCCTTCGGGACGAGCAGTACTTC
CASSDMSLRDEQYF
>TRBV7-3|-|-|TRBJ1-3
TGTGCCAGCAGCTTTGATGGGGCCCCTGGAAACACCATATATTTT
CASSFDGAPGNTIYF
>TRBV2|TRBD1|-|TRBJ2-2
TGTGCCAGCTCTGGACAGGGGGGCACCGGGGAGCTGTTTTTT
CASSGQGGTGELFF
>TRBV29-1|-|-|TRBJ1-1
TGCAGCGTTGAAGGGGAGTGGAACACTGAAGCTTTCTTT
CSVEGEWNTEAFF
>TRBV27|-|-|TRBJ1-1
TGTGCCAGCAGTACCGGGTTAGAAGCTTTCTTT
CASSTGLEAFF
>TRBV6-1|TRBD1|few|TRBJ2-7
TGTGCCAGCAGTGACGGACAGGACCCCACCGAGCAGTACTTC
CASSDGQDPTEQYF
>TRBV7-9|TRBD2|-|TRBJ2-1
TGTGCCAGCAGCTCGACTAGCGGGAATGAGCAGTTCTTC
CASSSTSGNEQFF
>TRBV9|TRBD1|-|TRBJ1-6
TGTGCCAGCAGCGTAGCCCCTACAGGGGATAATTCACCCCTCCACTTT
CASSVAPTGDNSPLHF
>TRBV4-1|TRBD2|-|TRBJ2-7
TGCGCCAGCAGCCAAGGCTCGTGGGGACTACTGAATCCCTACGAGCATGGAGAGCAGTACTTC
CASSQGSWGLLNPYEHGEQYF
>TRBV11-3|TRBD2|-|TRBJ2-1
TGTGCCAGCAGCTTAGATCCTACTTTAGCGGGAGCCTTCGGTGAGCAGTTCTTC
CASSLDPTLAGAFGEQFF
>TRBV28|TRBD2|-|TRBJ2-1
TGTGCCAGCAGTTTCTATTTTGGGACTAGCGGGGGGCGGGGCAATGAGCAGTTCTTC
CASSFYFGTSGGRGNEQFF
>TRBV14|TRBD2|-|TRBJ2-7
TGTGCCAGCAGAGCGGGGACTAAGGAGGAGCAGTACTTC
CASRAGTKEEQYF
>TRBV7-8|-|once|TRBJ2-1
TGTGCCAGCAGCTTAGAATTCCCCCGCAATGAGCAGTTCTTC
CASSLEFPRNEQFF
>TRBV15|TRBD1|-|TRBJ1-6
TGTGCCACCAGCAGAGTCGGGACAGGGTATAATTCACCCCTCCACTTT
CATSRVGTGYNSPLHF
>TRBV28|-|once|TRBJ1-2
TGTGCCAGCAGGCTGGGGGGGGCGGGATATGGCTACACCTTC
CASRLGGAGYGYTF
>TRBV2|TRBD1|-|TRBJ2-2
TGTGCCAGCAGTGAGCAGGGGGCGAACACCGGGGAGCTGTTTTTT
CASSEQGANTGELFF
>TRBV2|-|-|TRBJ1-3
TGTGCCAGCAAGCCCGCTGGAAACACCATATATTTT
CASKPAGNTIYF
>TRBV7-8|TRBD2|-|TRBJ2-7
TGTGCCAGCAGCTTACGACTAGCGGGGGGTGCGGGCGAGCAGTACTTC
CASSLRLAGGAGEQYF
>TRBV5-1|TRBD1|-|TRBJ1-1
TGCGCCAGCAGCTTCCGGGACAGGGAAAACACTGAAGCTTTCTTT
CASSFRDRENTEAFF
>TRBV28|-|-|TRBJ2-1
TGTGCCAGCAGTCCTCCCCACCAGGCATACAATGAGCAGTTCTTC
CASSPPHQAYNEQFF
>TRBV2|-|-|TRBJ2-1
TGTGCCAGCAGTCCCGACAGCTTATACAATGAGCAGTTCTTC
CASSPDSLYNEQFF
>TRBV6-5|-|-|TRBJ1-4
TGTGCCAGCAGTTCGGTTGTGGGGGCGACTAATGAAAAACTGTTTTTT
CASSSVVGATNEKLFF
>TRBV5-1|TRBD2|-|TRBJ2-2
TGCGCCAGCAGCCGGACTAGCGTGGGCGGGGAGCTGTTTTTT
CASSRTSVGGELFF
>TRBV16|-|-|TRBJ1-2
TGTGCCAGCAGCCTCCGGGCACTTCGGGGCTATGGCTACACCTTC
CASSLRALRGYGYTF
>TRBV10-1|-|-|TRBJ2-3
TGCGCCAGCAGTGGGGACCGACTAGCAGATACGCAGTATTTT
CASSGDRLADTQYF
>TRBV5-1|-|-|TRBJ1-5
TGCGCCAGCAGCTCGGGCAGGGAGGGTGATCAGCCCCAGCATTTT
CASSSGREGDQPQHF
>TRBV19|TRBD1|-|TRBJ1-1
TGTGCCTCCAAGAGGGACAGGGGCAATTCTGAGTTGAACACTGAAGCTTTCTTT
CASKRDRGNSELNTEAFF
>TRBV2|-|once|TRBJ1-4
TGTGCCAGCAACAGGGAGGGGACCAACAATGAAAAACTGTTTTTT
CASNREGTNNEKLFF
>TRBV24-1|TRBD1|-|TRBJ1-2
TGTGCCACCAGTGATCCTCACATAGGACAGGCCCCCCCCTATGGCTACACCTTC
CATSDPHIGQAPPYGYTF
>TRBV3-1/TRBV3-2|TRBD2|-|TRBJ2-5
TGTGCCAGCAGACGCGGGGGGGCGGTCGGGGAGACCCAGTACTTC
CASRRGGAVGETQYF
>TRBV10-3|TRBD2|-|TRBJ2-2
TGTGCCTCGCGGGACTACCATAACACCGGGGAGCTGTTTTTT
CASRDYHNTGELFF
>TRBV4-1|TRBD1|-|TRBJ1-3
TGCGCCAGCAGCCAAACGCGGGACAGGCAAGTTTCTGGAAACACCATATATTTT
CASSQTRDRQVSGNTIYF
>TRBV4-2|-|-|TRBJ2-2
TGTGCCAGCAGCCAAGAGTCCCAGTCGGGTAGAGGGGAGCTGTTTTTT
CASSQESQSGRGELFF
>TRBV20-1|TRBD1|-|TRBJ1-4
TGCAGGATGACAGGGAATGAAAAACTGTTTTTT
CRMTGNEKLFF
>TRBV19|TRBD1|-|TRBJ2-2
TGTGCCAGTAGTTTACCGGGACAGCGTCCCGGGGAGCTGTTTTTT
CASSLPGQRPGELFF
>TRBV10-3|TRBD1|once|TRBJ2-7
TGTGCCATCAGACCAGGACAGGGGGCCTACGAGCAGTACTTC
CAIRPGQGAYEQYF
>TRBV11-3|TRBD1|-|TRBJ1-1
TGTGCCAGCAGCTTAGAGGACAGGGGGGAACGGAACACTGAAGCTTTCTTT
CASSLEDRGERNTEAFF
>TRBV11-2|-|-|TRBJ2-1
TGTGCCAGCAGCGGGCGGGGTAACAATGAGCAGTTCTTC
CASSGRGNNEQFF
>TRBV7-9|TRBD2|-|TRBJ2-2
TGTGCCAGCAGCCGTAGCGGGGGGAACACCGGGGAGCTGTTTTTT
CASSRSGGNTGELFF
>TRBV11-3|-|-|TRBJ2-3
TGTGCCAGCAGCTTAAGCGCGGAAGATACGCAGTATTTT
CASSLSAEDTQYF
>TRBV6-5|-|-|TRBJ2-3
TGTGCCAGCCGGTCTAGCGCGGCTAGAGATACGCAGTATTTT
CASRSSAARDTQYF
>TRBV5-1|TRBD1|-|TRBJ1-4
TGCGCCAGCAGCCCAGGACAGGGTTCAACTAATGAAAAACTGTTTTTT
CASSPGQGSTNEKLFF
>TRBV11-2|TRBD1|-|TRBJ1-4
TGTGCCAGCACCACGGGACAGAATAATGAAAAACTGTTTTTT
CASTTGQNNEKLFF
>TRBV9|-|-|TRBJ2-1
TGTGCCAGCAGCGTAGTAGGCGGGACCTCCTACAATGAGCAGTTCTTC
CASSVVGGTSYNEQFF
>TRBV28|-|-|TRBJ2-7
TGTGCCAGCAGTCCTCCCCAGGGGCGATACCACGAGCAGTACTTC
CASSPPQGRYHEQYF
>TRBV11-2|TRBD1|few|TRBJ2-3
TGTGCCAGCAGCTTACATGGGAACAGGGGAGCTACAGATACGCAGTATTTT
CASSLHGNRGATDTQYF
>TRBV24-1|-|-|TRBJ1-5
TGTGCCACCAGTGACCGGGGAAGACAGCCCCAGCATTTT
CATSDRGRQPQHF
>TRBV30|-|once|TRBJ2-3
TGTGCCTGGGGACCCGCACTGGATACGCAGTATTTT
CAWGPALDTQYF
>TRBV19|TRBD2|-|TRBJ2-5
TGTGCCAGTAGTGTGACGGGACTAGGCCAAGAGACCCAGTACTTC
CASSVTGLGQETQYF
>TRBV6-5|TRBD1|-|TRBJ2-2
TGTGCCAGCAGGCAGGGGGCGCAAGTCACCGGGGAGCTGTTTTTT
CASRQGAQVTGELFF